This T cell receptor beta chain was captured in a study of T-cell reconstitution after alpha-beta-depleted transplantation in children. A TCRbeta library incorporating unique molecular identifiers was prepared. TCRdb used MiXCR to reprocess the PCR reads, holding one entry per CDR3 protein. The sample holds 360,000 or so distinct CDR3 sequences; approximately 20% are singletons and the top ten take less than 4.5%. V lost 1 base to trimming and J lost 2 bases, with 5 bases between them. The CDR3 length is 14 residues. This clonotype was seen ten or more times. The sequencing here drew on PBMCs from the stem cell graft donor, taken from the stem cell graft. The chain recombines TRBV12-3 or TRBV12-4 with TRBJ2-2; D unresolved. This clonotype was obtained from a human donor who donated a stem cell graft to a child with acute myeloid leukemia. Here the CDR3 reads CASSLEGNTGELFF. In nucleotides, the CDR3 is TGTGCCAGCAGTTTAGAGGGAAACACCGGGGAGCTGTTTTTT.